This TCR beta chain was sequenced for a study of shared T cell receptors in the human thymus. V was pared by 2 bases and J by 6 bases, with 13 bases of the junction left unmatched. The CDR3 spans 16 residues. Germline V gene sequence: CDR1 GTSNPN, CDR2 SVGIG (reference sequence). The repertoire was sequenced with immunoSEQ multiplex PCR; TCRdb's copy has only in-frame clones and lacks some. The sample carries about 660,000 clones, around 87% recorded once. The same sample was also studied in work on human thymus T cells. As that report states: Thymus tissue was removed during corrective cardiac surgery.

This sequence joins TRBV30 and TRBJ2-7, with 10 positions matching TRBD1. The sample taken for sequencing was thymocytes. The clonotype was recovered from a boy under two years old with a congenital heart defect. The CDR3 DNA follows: TGTGCCTGGAGTCCGGACCGGGACAGGGGACGCGGCGAGCAGTACTTC. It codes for CAWSPDRDRGRGEQYF.